Presented here are 16 T cell receptor beta chains from one specimen sequenced in a study of T cell clonotyping in hematopoietic cell transplantation. Time point denoted: recipient sample about 28 days before transplant, after cytoreduction. TCRdb's table, derived via immunoSEQ multiplex PCR, lists solely in-frame clones and lacks some. The sample lists tens of thousands of clones; approximately 80% were seen once. The sample was peripheral blood mononuclear cells, taken before stem cell transplant. The source is a woman aged 60-75 years with acute myeloid leukemia. Some clones in this sample may be carry-over from other donors' samples.

CDR3 amino acids: CASSLAGGVQETQYF. The CDR3 DNA follows: TGTGCCAGCAGCTTGGCAGGGGGCGTTCAAGAGACCCAGTACTTC. The chain carries TRBV5-6 and TRBJ2-5, with 8 bases that match TRBD1. J gave up 2 bases and V 0 bases, and 3 bases lay outside the gene matches. Germline V gene lookup returns CDR1 SGHDT and CDR2 YYEEEE. The CDR3 loop spans 15 amino acids. The whole variable domain, remainder taken from reference TRBV5-6 and TRBJ2-5, is DAGVTQSPTHLIKTRGQQVTLRCSPKSGHDTVSWYQQALGQGPQFIFQYYEEEERQRGNFPDRFSGHQFPNYSSELNVNALLLGDSALYLCASSLAGGVQETQYFGPGTRLLVL.

The table lists this clone with a few counts. The CDR3 protein is CASSSGGAGSYEQYF. For the CDR3, the DNA is TGTGCCAGCAGCTCCGGGGGGGCCGGATCCTACGAGCAGTACTTC. The rearrangement uses TRBV7-2 and TRBJ2-7; the match to TRBD2 covers 8 bases. Trimming cost V 4 bases and J 1 base; bases outside gene matches: 6. The CDR3 loop spans 15 amino acids. The germline gives CDR1 SGHTA, CDR2 FQGNSA.

V gene TRBV6-5 combines with J gene TRBJ1-5, with a tentative D call TRBD1 (5 bases). Germline V CDR1 and CDR2: MNHEY, SVGAGI. The V and J ends lost 10 bases and 4 bases respectively, with 17 bases between them. The CDR3 is 14 residues long. The CDR3, as DNA: TGTGCCAACCAATCCGGGGCGGCAAATCAGCCCCAGCATTTT. Translating gives CANQSGAANQPQHF.

This clone was found a few times. The chain joins TRBV5-1 to TRBJ2-7; maybe TRBD1 (6 bases). Germline CDR1 is SGHRS and CDR2 is YFSETQ. This CDR3 has 11 residues. Trimming cost V 4 bases and J 7 bases, with 9 bases left between them. The CDR3 protein is CASSPDREQYF. CDR3 nucleotides: TGCGCCAGCAGCCCCGACAGGGAGCAGTACTTC.

Only a few counts were recorded for this clone. The chain uses TRBV5-6 and TRBJ2-7; the match to TRBD1 covers 11 bases. Germline-derived CDR1 and CDR2 are SGHDT and YYEEEE. V trimming: 5 bases; J trimming: 2 bases; junction bases outside the gene matches: 3. This CDR3 spans 14 amino acids. The CDR3 bases are TGTGCCAGCAGGCGGACAGGGGGCGCCTACGAGCAGTACTTC. Protein product: CASRRTGGAYEQYF.

The chain uses TRBV11-2 and TRBJ2-7; 8 nucleotides line up with TRBD2. CDR1 SGHAT and CDR2 FQNNGV come from the germline V gene. The CDR3 length is 14 residues. V shed 4 bases and J 4 bases; nucleotides not matched to a gene: 6. The CDR3 sequence is CASSWVAGRYEQYF. The CDR3 nucleotides read TGTGCCAGCAGCTGGGTAGCGGGACGTTACGAGCAGTACTTC.

The J gene is TRBJ2-1, the V gene TRBV5-1; D gene uncertain. The germline CDR1 and CDR2 sequences are SGHRS and YFSETQ. There are 14 residues in the CDR3. The germline V and J ends were trimmed by 1 base and 0 bases, with 5 bases remaining between them. The CDR3 sequence is CASSLSRSYNEQFF. CDR3 DNA sequence: TGCGCCAGCAGCTTGTCTCGCTCCTACAATGAGCAGTTCTTC.

The chain couples TRBV2 to TRBJ1-5, with D possibly TRBD1 on 6 matching bases. V lost 5 bases and J lost 4, with 12 bases in between. The germline V gene encodes CDR1 SNHLY and CDR2 FYNNEI. This CDR3 has 14 amino acids. The CDR3 DNA is TGTGCCAGCAGTTTGGACAGAAAAAATCAGCCCCAGCATTTT. It specifies CASSLDRKNQPQHF.

The chain uses TRBV2 and TRBJ2-1, with 10 nucleotides matching TRBD2. The V gene's germline CDR1 is SNHLY and CDR2 FYNNEI. CDR3 size: 15 residues. The V segment lost 3 bases and the J segment 8 bases; nucleotides outside the gene matches: 7. The CDR3 DNA reads as TGTGCCAGCAGTGATTTAGCGGGGGGTTCTGATGAGCAGTTCTTC. Protein: CASSDLAGGSDEQFF.

CDR3 sequence reads: CASSLYSDNEQYF. In DNA form, the CDR3 reads TGTGCCAGCAGTTTATACAGCGACAACGAGCAGTACTTC. The chain uses TRBV27 and TRBJ2-7, with D unresolved. The CDR3 is 13 amino acids. CDR1 MNHEY and CDR2 SMNVEV come from the germline V gene (reference sequence). V lost 1 base and J lost 5, with 9 bases in between.

The chain recombines TRBV6-5 with TRBJ2-5; D is unresolved. The CDR3 spans 13 residues. Germline-derived CDR1 and CDR2 are MNHEY and SVGAGI. V lost 5 bases and J lost 1, with 8 bases in between. Here the CDR3 DNA reads TGTGCCAGCAGTCCTCCCTTCCAAGAGACCCAGTACTTC. Its protein is CASSPPFQETQYF.

This rearrangement joins TRBV6-5 to TRBJ2-7; a possible D gene is TRBD1 (6 bases). Germline CDR1 is MNHEY and CDR2 is SVGAGI. This CDR3 has 14 residues. Trimming took off 6 bases at V and 6 bases at J, with 18 bases between the two ends. The CDR3 spells CASSSGAPPSEQYF. Here the CDR3 DNA reads TGTGCCAGCAGCTCAGGGGCCCCTCCTAGCGAGCAGTACTTC.

The chain links TRBV29-1 to TRBJ2-1, with 7 bases aligning to TRBD2. V dropped 7 bases and J dropped 6; count of bases not matched to a gene: 3. The germline V gene encodes CDR1 SQVTM and CDR2 ANQGSEA. The CDR3 extends over 11 amino acids. The CDR3 DNA reads as TGCAGCGGGGGGAGGGGCAATGAGCAGTTCTTC. Translation gives CSGGRGNEQFF.

The chain uses TRBV9 and TRBJ2-1, with a tentative D call TRBD1 (6 bases). Looked up from germline, CDR1 is SGDLS and CDR2 is YYNGEE. Trimming removed 0 bases at V and 2 bases at J, with 9 bases between. This CDR3 is 15 amino acids long. The CDR3 protein is CASSVARGTYNEQFF. The CDR3 DNA sequence: TGTGCCAGCAGCGTAGCAAGGGGGACCTACAATGAGCAGTTCTTC.

This chain links TRBV29-1 with TRBJ1-4, with D unclear. The CDR3 is 13 amino acids. V was clipped by 0 bases and J by 8 bases, with 10 bases between them. Germline-derived CDR1 and CDR2 are SQVTM and ANQGSEA. The DNA for the CDR3 is TGCAGCGTTGAAGACGCTAGCGGGGAAAAACTGTTTTTT. Its protein product is CSVEDASGEKLFF.

The sample holds one count of this clone. The chain carries TRBV9 and TRBJ2-3, with 12 bases matching TRBD2. Losses at the gene ends were 1 base for V and 5 bases for J; bases not matched to a gene: 5. This CDR3 contains 16 residues. Germline CDR1 and CDR2: SGDLS and YYNGEE. The CDR3 sequence: CASSVLTSGSGDTQYF. CDR3 DNA: TGTGCCAGCAGCGTACTGACTAGCGGGAGTGGAGATACGCAGTATTTT.